A selection of T cell receptor beta chains follows, all from one sample in a study of prognosis after radiotherapy for stage I lung cancer. TCRdb fed the multiplex PCR reads into MiXCR, producing one record per CDR3 protein. The repertoire includes 9,000 to 13,000 distinct CDR3 sequences, less than 65% of them detected once, and more than 6.5% sits in the top ten. The sequencing used PBMCs, collected before or after stereotactic body radiation therapy (not recorded which). The source is a donor of 50 years or more with non-small cell lung cancer. Each CDR3 is given with its conserved first and last residue. Fields, in order: V gene, clone size, J gene, CDR3 length, D gene, CDR3 DNA, CDR3 protein. A D gene is named only where the DNA matches it firmly. Size tells how often a clone was seen (once, few, many) or the class of an expanded clone, and some rows leave it out.

TRBV4-3	medium-sized	TRBJ2-6	17	.	TGCGCCAGCAGCCAAGGGGGGCGGGGGTCCGGGGCCAACGTCCTGACTTTC	CASSQGGRGSGANVLTF
TRBV19	.	TRBJ1-1	16	TRBD1	TGTGCCAGTAGTCCCGAGCGACAGGGGAGATTTGCTGAAGCTTTCTTT	CASSPERQGRFAEAFF
TRBV30	.	TRBJ2-3	11	.	TGTGCCTGGAGTTACAGAGATACGCAGTATTTT	CAWSYRDTQYF
TRBV11-3	.	TRBJ1-1	14	.	TGTGCCAGCAGCTTAGTTTCTGGGTCCGCTGAAGCTTTCTTT	CASSLVSGSAEAFF
TRBV12-3/TRBV12-4	.	TRBJ2-3	14	.	TGTGCCAGCAGTCCTTCGACTCACGGGAATACGCAGTATTTT	CASSPSTHGNTQYF
TRBV19	.	TRBJ1-2	12	TRBD1	TGTGCCAGTACCGAGGACAGGGCTGGATACACCTTC	CASTEDRAGYTF
TRBV12-3/TRBV12-4	medium-sized	TRBJ2-2	17	TRBD1	TGTGCCAACCAGGGGGAGGTGACAGGGGCGGGCACCGGGGAGCTGTTTTTT	CANQGEVTGAGTGELFF
TRBV19	medium-sized	TRBJ1-1	13	TRBD1	TGTGCCAGTATGGGACAGGGCTGGGTTGAAGCTTTCTTT	CASMGQGWVEAFF
TRBV5-4	many	TRBJ2-1	14	.	TGTGCCAGCAGCTTGGCGGGACCAGACAATGAGCAGTTCTTC	CASSLAGPDNEQFF
TRBV12-3/TRBV12-4	many	TRBJ2-4	15	.	TGTGCCAGCAGTTTAGCGGAATGGGCCAAAAACATTCAGTACTTC	CASSLAEWAKNIQYF
TRBV5-1	medium-sized	TRBJ2-2	13	.	TGCGCCAGCAGCTACGATGGTGCCGGGGAGCTGTTTTTT	CASSYDGAGELFF
TRBV9	.	TRBJ2-1	16	.	TGTGCCAGCAGCGTAGGCCACACCGGCTCCTACAATGAGCAGTTCTTC	CASSVGHTGSYNEQFF
TRBV12-5	.	TRBJ1-5	15	.	TGTGCTAGTGGTTTGGCGGCAGGAAGCAATCAGCCTCAGCATTTT	CASGLAAGSNQPQHF
TRBV12-3/TRBV12-4	.	TRBJ2-7	12	.	TGTGCCAGCACCCTTTCCCGGGGATACCAGTACTTC	CASTLSRGYQYF
TRBV5-4	.	TRBJ2-5	13	.	TGTGCCAGCAGCTTGGTGGGGGTGGAGACCCAGTACTTC	CASSLVGVETQYF
TRBV5-6	.	TRBJ1-6	16	.	TGTGCCAGCAGCTTGACCACGCAGTGGGCCCAGCGGGCCCTCCATTTT	CASSLTTQWAQRALHF
TRBV12-3/TRBV12-4	medium-sized	TRBJ2-7	14	TRBD1	TGTGCCAGCAGTAACGTAGACAGGGGAAGTGAGCAGTACTTC	CASSNVDRGSEQYF
TRBV5-5	many	TRBJ1-2	14	TRBD1	TGTGCCAGCAGCTTCGGACAGGGGGCGCAGAGCTACACCTTC	CASSFGQGAQSYTF
TRBV5-5	.	TRBJ1-2	14	.	TGTGCCAGCAGCTCTGGGTCGAATAACTATGGCTACACCTTC	CASSSGSNNYGYTF
TRBV6-1	medium-sized	TRBJ2-7	15	TRBD2	TGTGCCAGCAGCCCCGGGACTACCATCACCTACGAGCAGTACTTC	CASSPGTTITYEQYF
TRBV18	medium-sized	TRBJ2-7	15	.	TGTGCCAGCTCACCACATGAGGTATCCCCCTACGAGCAGTACTTC	CASSPHEVSPYEQYF
TRBV7-3	.	TRBJ2-1	15	TRBD2	TGTGCCAGCAGCGGGGGCGGGAGGGCCTACAATGAGCAGTTCTTC	CASSGGGRAYNEQFF
TRBV19	.	TRBJ1-3	15	.	TGTGCCAGTAGTATCGCCGGGATCTCTGGAAACACCATATATTTT	CASSIAGISGNTIYF
TRBV15	few	TRBJ1-5	12	.	TGTGCCACCAGCAGTGATAATCATCCCCAGCATTTT	CATSSDNHPQHF